These T cell receptor beta chains were read from a single sample in a study of blood T cell repertoires in COVID-19. This table comes from immunoSEQ multiplex PCR, and its TCRdb copy is limited to in-frame clones, with some not included. The table shows roughly 200,000 clones, with approximately 81% occurring only once. Specimen: peripheral blood. All receptors come from an elderly woman with acute or convalescent COVID-19. CDR3s include the opening cysteine and the closing phenylalanine or tryptophan. The order of the fields is J gene, V gene, D gene, clone size, CDR3 protein, CDR3 DNA. The D gene is left open where the match is weak. Expanded clones are given a class, and other clones once, few, many or no size at all.

>TRBJ1-5|TRBV19|TRBD1|.
CASSMYRQGGQPQHF
TGTGCCAGTAGTATGTATAGACAGGGCGGCCAGCCCCAGCATTTT
>TRBJ2-7|TRBV11-2|TRBD2|.
CASSLTSGRTREYF
TGTGCCAGCAGCTTGACTAGCGGGAGAACCAGGGAGTACTTC
>TRBJ2-7|TRBV3-1/TRBV3-2|.|.
CASSQVLAEQYF
TGTGCCAGCAGCCAAGTGCTAGCGGAGCAGTACTTC
>TRBJ2-3|TRBV9|TRBD1|few
CASSTPGQGPRDTQYF
TGTGCCAGCAGCACCCCGGGACAGGGTCCTAGGGATACGCAGTATTTT
>TRBJ2-7|TRBV11-3|TRBD2|.
CASSPRTSGGVQYF
TGTGCCAGCAGCCCACGGACTAGCGGGGGAGTGCAGTACTTC
>TRBJ1-1|TRBV5-1|.|.
CASSEVNTEAFF
TGCGCCAGCAGCGAGGTGAACACTGAAGCTTTCTTT
>TRBJ1-5|TRBV12-3/TRBV12-4|.|.
CASGTNYQPQHF
TGTGCCAGCGGGACAAATTATCAGCCCCAGCATTTT
>TRBJ2-1|TRBV19|.|once
CASKGWRSSYNEQFF
TGTGCCAGTAAAGGATGGCGGAGCTCCTACAATGAGCAGTTCTTC
>TRBJ2-1|TRBV5-1|TRBD2|.
CASSPPSGDNEQFF
TGCGCCAGCAGCCCCCCCAGCGGGGACAATGAGCAGTTCTTC
>TRBJ2-7|TRBV2|.|.
CASGRLGRFYEQYF
TGTGCCAGCGGTCGTCTTGGGAGGTTCTACGAGCAGTACTTC
>TRBJ2-3|TRBV7-9|TRBD2|.
CASSLRASGSTDTQYF
TGTGCCAGCAGCTTAAGGGCTAGCGGGAGCACAGATACGCAGTATTTT
>TRBJ2-3|TRBV5-4|TRBD2|.
CASSPTGTSGSRLDTQYF
TGTGCCAGCAGCCCCACCGGGACTAGCGGGAGTCGATTGGATACGCAGTATTTT
>TRBJ2-2|TRBV7-8|.|once
CASSIRGLPGTGELFF
TGTGCCAGCAGCATCAGGGGCCTCCCGGGGACCGGGGAGCTGTTTTTT
>TRBJ1-3|TRBV10-3|.|once
CAISQDSGNTIYF
TGTGCCATTTCACAGGACTCTGGAAACACCATATATTTT
>TRBJ2-6|TRBV10-2|.|.
CASSEGLGAGANVLTF
TGCGCCAGCAGTGAGGGGCTGGGAGCAGGGGCCAACGTCCTGACTTTC
>TRBJ2-3|TRBV5-1|TRBD2|.
CASSRLLAGETDTQYF
TGCGCCAGCAGCCGACTACTAGCGGGAGAGACAGATACGCAGTATTTT
>TRBJ2-7|TRBV6-6|TRBD1|few
CASSDRVPYEQYF
TGTGCCAGCAGTGACAGGGTCCCCTACGAGCAGTACTTC
>TRBJ2-2|TRBV6-1|TRBD1|.
CASKGTGDTGELFF
TGTGCCAGCAAAGGGACAGGGGATACCGGGGAGCTGTTTTTT
>TRBJ1-3|TRBV3-1/TRBV3-2|.|.
CASSVQGDGNTIYF
TGTGCCAGCAGCGTACAGGGCGATGGAAACACCATATATTTT
>TRBJ1-1|TRBV5-4|TRBD1|few
CASSSAGGDAFF
TGTGCCAGCAGCTCAGCAGGGGGCGACGCTTTCTTT
>TRBJ1-2|TRBV7-2|.|.
CASYRYANYGYTF
TGTGCCAGTTACAGGTACGCCAACTATGGCTACACCTTC
>TRBJ2-1|TRBV15|.|.
CATSREQRNEQFF
TGTGCCACCAGCAGAGAACAGAGAAATGAGCAGTTCTTC
>TRBJ1-5|TRBV28|.|.
CASSFVYQPQHF
TGTGCCAGCAGTTTCGTGTATCAGCCCCAGCATTTT
>TRBJ2-3|TRBV3-1/TRBV3-2|TRBD2|.
CASSRTSGSTDTQYF
TGTGCCAGCAGCCGAACTAGCGGGAGCACAGATACGCAGTATTTT
>TRBJ2-3|TRBV18|.|few
CASSSSLVADTQYF
TGTGCCAGCTCCTCGTCCCTAGTGGCAGATACGCAGTATTTT
>TRBJ1-5|TRBV9|.|.
CASSPSSGPHPGSNQPQHF
TGTGCCAGCAGCCCGAGCTCCGGGCCCCATCCGGGGAGCAATCAGCCCCAGCATTTT
>TRBJ1-5|TRBV29-1|TRBD1|.
CSVTNRGRQPQHF
TGCAGCGTTACGAACAGGGGGCGACAGCCCCAGCATTTT
>TRBJ2-3|TRBV4-1|TRBD2|.
CASSQRGREGVTDTQYF
TGCGCCAGCAGCCAAAGGGGGCGGGAGGGCGTTACAGATACGCAGTATTTT
>TRBJ2-2|TRBV18|TRBD2|.
CASSHSPIAGVATGELFF
TGTGCCAGCTCTCACAGTCCCATAGCGGGAGTTGCCACCGGGGAGCTGTTTTTT
>TRBJ2-2|TRBV24-1|TRBD1|.
CATSDFSRDRYTGELFF
TGTGCCACCAGTGATTTCAGTCGGGACAGATACACCGGGGAGCTGTTTTTT
>TRBJ2-7|TRBV5-1|TRBD1|.
CASSFRDRAPEQYF
TGCGCCAGCAGCTTCCGGGACAGGGCCCCCGAGCAGTACTTC
>TRBJ2-7|TRBV7-3|TRBD1|.
CASSNTYRGSYEQYF
TGTGCCAGCAGCAACACCTACAGGGGGAGCTACGAGCAGTACTTC
>TRBJ2-1|TRBV4-2|.|once
CASSQEPGTHNEQFF
TGTGCCAGCAGCCAAGAACCGGGGACACACAATGAGCAGTTCTTC
>TRBJ2-3|TRBV7-9|TRBD2|.
CASSLRELTDTQYF
TGTGCCAGCAGCTTGCGGGAGCTAACAGATACGCAGTATTTT
>TRBJ1-1|TRBV7-3|TRBD1|.
CASSLGGGAGTEAFF
TGTGCCAGCAGCTTAGGAGGGGGCGCGGGCACTGAAGCTTTCTTT
>TRBJ1-1|TRBV19|.|.
CASPGAFF
TGTGCCAGTCCCGGAGCTTTCTTT
>TRBJ1-2|TRBV6-2/TRBV6-3|.|.
CASSSYREPRRNYGYTF
TGTGCCAGCAGTTCTTACAGGGAGCCGAGAAGGAACTATGGCTACACCTTC
>TRBJ2-7|TRBV6-1|.|.
CASSDQDQRQSYEQYF
TGTGCCAGCAGTGACCAAGACCAGCGGCAAAGCTACGAGCAGTACTTC
>TRBJ1-1|TRBV5-1|.|few
CASSLDITNTEAFF
TGCGCCAGCAGCTTGGACATTACGAACACTGAAGCTTTCTTT
>TRBJ2-6|TRBV4-1|TRBD1|.
CASSRVRGQGHRGSSGANVLTF
TGCGCCAGCAGCCGAGTAAGGGGACAGGGACACAGGGGGTCCTCTGGGGCCAACGTCCTGACTTTC
>TRBJ1-6|TRBV7-2|.|.
CVTGNSYNSPLHF
TGTGTCACAGGGAACTCCTATAATTCACCCCTCCACTTT
>TRBJ2-5|TRBV7-9|TRBD2|few
CASSLEVFGRLAGVETQYF
TGTGCCAGCAGCTTAGAAGTTTTTGGCCGACTAGCGGGAGTAGAGACCCAGTACTTC
>TRBJ2-7|TRBV30|.|.
CAWSTASYEQYF
TGTGCCTGGAGTACCGCTAGCTACGAGCAGTACTTC
>TRBJ2-1|TRBV5-4|.|once
CASSLGAPEQFF
TGTGCCAGCAGCTTGGGGGCTCCTGAGCAGTTCTTC
>TRBJ1-4|TRBV4-1|.|.
CASSRGPGEKLFF
TGCGCCAGCAGCCGAGGGCCGGGGGAAAAACTGTTTTTT
>TRBJ1-3|TRBV3-1/TRBV3-2|.|.
CASSYSGNTIYF
TGTGCCAGCAGTTACAGTGGAAACACCATATATTTT
>TRBJ2-7|TRBV6-5|.|.
CATSWGVTYEQYF
TGTGCCACCTCGTGGGGGGTGACCTACGAGCAGTACTTC
>TRBJ1-5|TRBV25-1|.|.
CASSGSAGGHQPQHF
TGTGCCAGCAGTGGCAGTGCGGGCGGACATCAGCCCCAGCATTTT
>TRBJ1-5|TRBV30|.|.
CAWSLHLGSGFQPQHF
TGTGCCTGGAGTCTTCACTTGGGGTCGGGATTTCAGCCCCAGCATTTT
>TRBJ1-2|TRBV5-4|.|.
CASSLTGSRPGGYTF
TGTGCCAGCAGCTTGACAGGGTCTCGCCCGGGGGGCTACACCTTC
>TRBJ2-5|TRBV7-2|.|.
CASSQQGRQETQYF
TGTGCCAGCAGCCAACAGGGGAGGCAAGAGACCCAGTACTTC